Sequencing of this TCR beta chain was carried out in a study of blood T cell repertoires in COVID-19. The CDR3 is made up of 13 amino acids. Germline V lookup: CDR1 MGHDK, CDR2 SYGVNS. The germline V and J ends were trimmed by 6 bases and 4 bases, with 12 bases remaining between them. The authors' processing: The assay estimated nucleated cells by amplifying reference gene primers. The repertoire was sequenced with immunoSEQ multiplex PCR; TCRdb's copy has only in-frame clones and lacks some. Clone size and the V and J calls come from that table; the DNA yielded D and trimming. The sample holds about 380,000 clones, 88% seen once. The participants were between roughly 18 and 100 years old and came from roughly 25 US areas. Recovered status in Cohort 3 required two negative PCRs, clearance, or symptom resolution.

This sequence was found in a woman younger than 35 who had recovered from COVID-19. The specimen sequenced was PBMCs or T cells enriched from blood (not recorded which). The chain is built from TRBV25-1 and TRBJ1-2, with a possible D match to TRBD1 (6 bases). The CDR3 DNA is TGTGCCAGCAGGACCGTGGACAGCTATGGCTACACCTTC. Protein product: CASRTVDSYGYTF.